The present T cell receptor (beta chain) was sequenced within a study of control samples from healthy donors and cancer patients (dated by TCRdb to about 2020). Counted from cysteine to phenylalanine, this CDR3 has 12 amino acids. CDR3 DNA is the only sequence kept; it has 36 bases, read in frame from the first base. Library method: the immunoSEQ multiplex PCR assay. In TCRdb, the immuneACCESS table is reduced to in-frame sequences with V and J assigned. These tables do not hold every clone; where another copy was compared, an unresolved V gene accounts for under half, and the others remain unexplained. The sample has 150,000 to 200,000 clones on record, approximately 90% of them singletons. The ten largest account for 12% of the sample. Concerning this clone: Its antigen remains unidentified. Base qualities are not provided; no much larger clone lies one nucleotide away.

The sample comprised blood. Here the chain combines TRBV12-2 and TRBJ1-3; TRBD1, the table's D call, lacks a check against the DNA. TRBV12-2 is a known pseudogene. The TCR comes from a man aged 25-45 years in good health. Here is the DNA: TGTGCAAGTCGCCGGACAGGGAACACCATATATTTT. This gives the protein CASRRTGNTIYF.